This TCR beta chain originates from a study of beta chain features in type 1 diabetes. This clone was picked up a small number of times. Its antigen is undetermined. Study results and limitations: Moderate but significant shortening of TCRB CDR3s was recorded in all four CD4+ subsets from Type 1 diabetes patients. There were fewer insertions and more deletions at the VDJ junctions of type 1 diabetes patients.

Germline CDR1 is MDHEN and CDR2 is SYDVKM. V was clipped by 6 bases and J by 3 bases; unmatched bases: 5. The CDR3 extends over 13 amino acids. Expressed TCRB transcripts were sequenced because the entire RNA isolate underwent reverse transcription. The data were produced by immunoSEQ multiplex PCR, yet TCRdb's version contains in-frame clones alone and is incomplete. The sample shows over 150,000 clones, 10% to 13% of them seen only once. This rearrangement joins TRBV28 to TRBJ2-7; TRBD1 matches at 7 bases. This TCR came from a man aged 30-40 years with type 1 diabetes. The sample comprised central memory CD4+ T cells from blood. DNA for the CDR3: TGTGCCAGCAGCCCCGGGACAGTCTACGAGCAGTACTTC. The encoded protein is CASSPGTVYEQYF. Full variable domain (outside the CDR3, taken from reference TRBV28 and TRBJ2-7): DVKVTQSSRYLVKRTGEKVFLECVQDMDHENMFWYRQDPGLGLRLIYFSYDVKMKEKGDIPEGYSVSREKKERFSLILESASTNQTSMYLCASSPGTVYEQYFGPGTRLTVT.